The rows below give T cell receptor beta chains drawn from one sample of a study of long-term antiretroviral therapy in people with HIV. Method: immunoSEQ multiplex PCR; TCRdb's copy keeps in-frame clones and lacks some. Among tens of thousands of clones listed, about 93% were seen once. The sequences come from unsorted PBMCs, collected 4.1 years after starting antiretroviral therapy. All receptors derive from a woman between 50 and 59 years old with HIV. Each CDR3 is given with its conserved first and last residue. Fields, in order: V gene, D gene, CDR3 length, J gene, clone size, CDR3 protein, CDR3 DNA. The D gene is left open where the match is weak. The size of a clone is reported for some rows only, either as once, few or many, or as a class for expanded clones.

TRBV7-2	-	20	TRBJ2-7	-	CASSLAPSGQQSPINYEQYF	TGTGCCAGCAGCTTAGCACCGTCGGGACAACAAAGCCCTATCAACTACGAGCAGTACTTC
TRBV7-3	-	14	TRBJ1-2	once	CASSLFPSNYGYTF	TGTGCCAGCAGCTTATTCCCCAGCAACTATGGCTACACCTTC
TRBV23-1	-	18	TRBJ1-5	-	CASSRIVGIRDGNQPQHF	TGCGCCAGCAGTCGAATCGTAGGGATTCGGGATGGCAATCAGCCCCAGCATTTT
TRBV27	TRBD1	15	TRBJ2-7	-	CASSVSRDRVYEQYF	TGTGCCAGCAGTGTCTCCCGGGACAGAGTATACGAGCAGTACTTC
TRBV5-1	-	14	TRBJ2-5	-	CASSLQGTGETQYF	TGCGCCAGCAGCCTACAGGGAACGGGGGAGACCCAGTACTTC
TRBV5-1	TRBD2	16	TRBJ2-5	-	CASAVGLAGGPETQYF	TGCGCCAGCGCGGTGGGACTAGCGGGGGGGCCGGAGACCCAGTACTTC
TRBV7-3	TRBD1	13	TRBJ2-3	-	CASSRGFTDTQYF	TGTGCCAGCTCCAGGGGGTTCACAGATACGCAGTATTTT
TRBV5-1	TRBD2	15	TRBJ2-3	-	CASSGRTSTSDTQYF	TGCGCCAGCAGCGGCCGGACTAGCACGTCAGATACGCAGTATTTT
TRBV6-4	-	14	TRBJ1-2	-	CASSDTPRDYGYTF	TGTGCCAGCAGTGACACCCCCAGGGACTATGGCTACACCTTC
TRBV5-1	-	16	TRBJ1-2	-	CASSLDIQSQTYGYTF	TGCGCCAGCAGCTTGGACATACAGTCCCAGACCTATGGCTACACCTTC
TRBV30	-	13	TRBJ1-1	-	CAWGRGQQPEAFF	TGTGCCTGGGGGCGGGGCCAACAACCTGAAGCTTTCTTT
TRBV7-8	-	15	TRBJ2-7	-	CASSLEAAVTYEQYF	TGTGCCAGCAGCTTAGAGGCAGCCGTTACCTACGAGCAGTACTTC
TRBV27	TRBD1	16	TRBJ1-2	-	CASSADRGRGGGGYTF	TGTGCCAGCAGTGCGGACAGGGGGCGCGGGGGCGGTGGCTACACCTTC
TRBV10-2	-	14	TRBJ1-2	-	CASSESGGIYGYTF	TGCGCCAGCAGTGAGTCTGGAGGGATCTATGGCTACACCTTC
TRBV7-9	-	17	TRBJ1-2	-	CASSFGAWGQSGGGYTF	TGTGCCAGCAGCTTCGGAGCCTGGGGGCAGAGTGGGGGTGGCTACACCTTC
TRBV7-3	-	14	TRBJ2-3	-	CASSPDQGRDTQYF	TGTGCCAGCAGCCCGGACCAGGGCAGGGATACGCAGTATTTT
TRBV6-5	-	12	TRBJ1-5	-	CASSYPAEPQHF	TGTGCCAGCAGTTACCCGGCTGAGCCCCAGCATTTT
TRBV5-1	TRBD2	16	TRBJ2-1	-	CASSLELAGPTNEQFF	TGCGCCAGCAGCCTAGAACTAGCGGGGCCTACCAATGAGCAGTTCTTC
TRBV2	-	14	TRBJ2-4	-	CASSLVGEWNIQYF	TGTGCCAGCAGTTTAGTGGGGGAATGGAACATTCAGTACTTC
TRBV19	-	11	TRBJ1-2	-	CASSLYYGYTF	TGTGCCAGTAGTCTATACTATGGCTACACCTTC
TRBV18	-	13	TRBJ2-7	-	CASSPLVGSEQYF	TGTGCCAGCTCACCGCTAGTGGGGTCCGAGCAGTACTTC
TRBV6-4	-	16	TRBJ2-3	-	CASSDSAGSSTDTQYF	TGTGCCAGCAGTGACTCGGCGGGATCGAGCACAGATACGCAGTATTTT
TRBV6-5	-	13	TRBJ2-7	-	CASSYLIRGEQYF	TGTGCCAGCAGTTACTTAATTCGTGGGGAGCAGTACTTC
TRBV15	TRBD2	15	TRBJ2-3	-	CATSGYLAATDTQYF	TGTGCCACCAGCGGGTATCTAGCGGCCACAGATACGCAGTATTTT
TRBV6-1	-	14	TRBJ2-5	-	CASSEQAGAETQYF	TGTGCCAGCAGTGAACAGGCGGGGGCAGAGACCCAGTACTTC
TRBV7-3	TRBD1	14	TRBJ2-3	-	CASSPRADRGAQYF	TGTGCCAGCAGCCCCCGCGCGGACAGGGGCGCGCAGTATTTT
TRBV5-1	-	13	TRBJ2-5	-	CASSWSVQETQYF	TGCGCCAGCAGTTGGAGCGTCCAAGAGACCCAGTACTTC
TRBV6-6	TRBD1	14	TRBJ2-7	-	CASRLGTGPYEQYF	TGTGCCAGCAGACTCGGGACAGGGCCCTACGAGCAGTACTTC
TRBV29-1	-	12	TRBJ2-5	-	CSVSGLRETQYF	TGCAGCGTAAGCGGGTTGAGAGAGACCCAGTACTTC
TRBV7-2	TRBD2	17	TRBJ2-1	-	CASSLASLAGENNEQFF	TGTGCCAGCAGCTTAGCCTCTTTAGCGGGAGAAAACAATGAGCAGTTCTTC
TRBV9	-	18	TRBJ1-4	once	CASSVAGRSVSANEKLFF	TGTGCCAGCAGCGTCGCAGGGAGGTCTGTTTCGGCTAATGAAAAACTGTTTTTT
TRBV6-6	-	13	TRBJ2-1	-	CATLGTDNNEQFF	TGTGCCACCCTGGGGACTGATAACAATGAGCAGTTCTTC
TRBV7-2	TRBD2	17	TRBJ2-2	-	CATRLGGGAGRTGELFF	TGTGCCACACGATTAGGCGGGGGGGCCGGGAGGACCGGGGAGCTGTTTTTT
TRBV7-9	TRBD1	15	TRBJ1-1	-	CASSLGQGATTEAFF	TGTGCCAGCAGCCTTGGACAGGGGGCGACGACTGAAGCTTTCTTT
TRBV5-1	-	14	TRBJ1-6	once	CASSLDGGGSPLHF	TGCGCCAGCAGCTTGGACGGGGGAGGGTCACCCCTCCACTTT
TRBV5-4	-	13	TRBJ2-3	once	CASSSGGTDTQYF	TGTGCCAGCAGCTCCGGGGGCACAGATACGCAGTATTTT
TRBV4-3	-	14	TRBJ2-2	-	CASSQDFRVGELFF	TGCGCCAGCAGCCAAGATTTTAGAGTCGGGGAGCTGTTTTTT
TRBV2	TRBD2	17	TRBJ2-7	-	CASNRDSSSGGNYEQYF	TGTGCCAGCAACCGGGACAGTTCTAGCGGGGGGAACTACGAGCAGTACTTC
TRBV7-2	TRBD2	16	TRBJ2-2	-	CASSTERGTNTGELFF	TGTGCCAGCAGCACCGAGCGGGGAACGAACACCGGGGAGCTGTTTTTT
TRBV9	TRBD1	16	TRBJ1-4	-	CASSATNRGGNEKLFF	TGTGCCAGCAGCGCAACAAACAGGGGAGGGAATGAAAAACTGTTTTTT
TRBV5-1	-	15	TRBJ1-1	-	CASSPSGFTNTEAFF	TGCGCCAGCAGCCCCTCGGGGTTTACCAACACTGAAGCTTTCTTT
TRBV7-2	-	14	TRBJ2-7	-	CASSLGVGDYEQYF	TGTGCCAGCAGCTTAGGGGTCGGGGACTACGAGCAGTACTTC
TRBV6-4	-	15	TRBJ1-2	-	CASSDSTTGPYGYTF	TGTGCCAGCAGTGACTCGACGACAGGACCCTATGGCTACACCTTC
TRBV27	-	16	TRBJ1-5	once	CASALGGVYSNQPQHF	TGTGCCAGCGCCCTTGGGGGGGTTTATAGCAATCAGCCCCAGCATTTT
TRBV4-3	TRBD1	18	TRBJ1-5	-	CASSQRDREIYSNQPQHF	TGCGCCAGCAGCCAACGGGACAGGGAAATCTATAGCAATCAGCCCCAGCATTTT
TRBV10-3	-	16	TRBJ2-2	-	CAISENGGGNTGELFF	TGTGCCATCAGTGAGAACGGAGGGGGAAACACCGGGGAGCTGTTTTTT
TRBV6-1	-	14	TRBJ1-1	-	CASVTGGSAAEAFF	TGTGCCAGCGTTACGGGGGGTTCAGCCGCTGAAGCTTTCTTT
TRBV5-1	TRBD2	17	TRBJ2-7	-	CASSLGGAGAGGYEQYF	TGCGCCAGCAGCCTAGGAGGCGCGGGAGCGGGGGGCTACGAGCAGTACTTC
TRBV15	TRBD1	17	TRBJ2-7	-	CATSRGHPGQGYYEQYF	TGTGCCACCAGCAGAGGCCACCCGGGACAGGGGTACTACGAGCAGTACTTC
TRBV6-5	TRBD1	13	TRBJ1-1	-	CATRRTGSTEAFF	TGTGCCACCCGCCGGACAGGGAGCACTGAAGCTTTCTTT
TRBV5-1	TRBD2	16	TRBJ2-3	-	CASSSETSGSTDTQYF	TGCGCCAGCAGCTCGGAGACTAGCGGAAGCACAGATACGCAGTATTTT
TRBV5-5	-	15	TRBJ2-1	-	CASSYLRGFSNEQFF	TGTGCCAGCAGCTACCTCAGGGGTTTCAGCAATGAGCAGTTCTTC
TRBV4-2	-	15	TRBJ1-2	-	CASSQDSLGHYGYTF	TGTGCCAGCAGCCAAGATAGTTTGGGGCACTATGGCTACACCTTC
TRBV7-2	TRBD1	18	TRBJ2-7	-	CASSPPPGQGSGTYEQYF	TGTGCCAGCAGCCCGCCCCCGGGACAGGGGTCAGGGACCTACGAGCAGTACTTC
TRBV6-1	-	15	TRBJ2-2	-	CASTPTTANTGELFF	TGTGCCAGCACCCCCACGACGGCGAACACCGGGGAGCTGTTTTTT
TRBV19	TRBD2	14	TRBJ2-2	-	CASDRLANTGELFF	TGTGCCAGTGACCGACTAGCGAATACCGGGGAGCTGTTTTTT
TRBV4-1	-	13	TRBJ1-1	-	CASSQDSTVNAFF	TGCGCCAGCAGCCAAGATAGCACCGTGAATGCTTTCTTT
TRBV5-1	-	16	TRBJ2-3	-	CASSLGRTAATDTQYF	TGCGCCAGCAGCCTGGGAAGGACGGCAGCAACAGATACGCAGTATTTT